This T cell receptor beta chain derives from a study of molecular identifiers for immune sequencing clone quantification. This clonotype was seen repeatedly, ten times or more. MiXCR was run by TCRdb on the PCR reads, yielding one entry per CDR3 protein. The table includes roughly 50,000 distinct CDR3 sequences, less than 25% detected once. The material sequenced was naive CD8+ T cells from blood, with Jurkat cell RNA spiked in. As to subset: FACS-sorted CD8+CD4-CCR7+CD45RA+ naive T cells. The sequence derives from a human donor in good health. Some libraries in this study had Jurkat cell RNA spiked in.

The CDR3 reads CASSVGTSQETQYF. The CDR3 DNA sequence: TGTGCCAGCAGTGTGGGGACATCCCAAGAGACCCAGTACTTC. This chain uses TRBV6-1 with TRBJ2-5; D perhaps matches TRBD1 (6 bases). Germline V lookup: CDR1 MNHNS, CDR2 SASEGT. V lost 4 bases and J lost 1, with 10 bases in between. The CDR3 runs 14 residues.